These 3 T cell receptor beta chains were sequenced from one sample in a study of T-cell memory formation after mild COVID-19. TCRdb reprocessed the 5' RACE reads with MiXCR, giving one entry per CDR3 protein. In the table there are hundreds of thousands of distinct CDR3 sequences, roughly 17% of which are singletons. Sample: PBMCs or a T cell subset sorted from them (not recorded which). These receptors all come from an adult woman who had mild COVID-19 (a few samples of this study predate the infection). Cell type and time point are not known.

V gene TRBV6-1 combines with J gene TRBJ2-1, with 11 bases aligning to TRBD2. Germline CDR1 reads MNHNS; CDR2 reads SASEGT. The CDR3 has 17 residues. J lost 3 bases, V lost 4 bases, and 8 bases had no gene match. The CDR3 bases are TGTGCCAGCAGTGTTCCTAGCGGGAGGCGCCACTACAATGAGCAGTTCTTC. Translation gives CASSVPSGRRHYNEQFF.

This chain joins TRBV19 and TRBJ1-2; D possibly corresponds to TRBD1 (5 bases). The CDR3 loop spans 13 amino acids. The ends were cut back, 3 bases at V and 4 bases at J, with 9 bases in the middle. CDR1 is LNHDA and CDR2 is SQIVND in the germline V gene (reference sequence). The CDR3 spells CASSIWRGYGYTF. DNA of the CDR3: TGTGCCAGTAGTATCTGGAGGGGCTATGGCTACACCTTC.

This clonotype was seen ten or more times. J is TRBJ2-7 and V is TRBV18; TRBD2 agrees at 7 bases. The CDR3 length is 15 residues. The junction had 10 bases not matched to a gene; V was cut back by 5 bases and J by 3 bases. Germline V gives CDR1 KGHSH, CDR2 LQKENI. In DNA form, the CDR3 reads TGTGCCAGCTCAGGAGCGGCTAGCGGAGACTACGAGCAGTACTTC. The encoded protein is CASSGAASGDYEQYF.